This T cell receptor beta chain originates from a study of blood T cell repertoires in COVID-19. As for the study in general: Acute and convalescent COVID-19 samples came from the United States, Italy and Spain. Sources were T cells, B-cell-depleted T cells, or PBMCs; the material itself was cDNA or gDNA.

The length of the CDR3 is 12 residues. Germline CDR1 SNHLY, CDR2 FYNNEI. Trimming removed 6 bases at V and 5 bases at J, with 8 bases between. Authors' processing steps: Researchers report that nucleated cell counts were estimated from reference gene primer amplification. Using immunoSEQ multiplex PCR, the repertoire was profiled, and TCRdb retains in-frame clones only, with some absent. V, J and clone size are those of that table, while D and trimming were read from the DNA. The repertoire holds some 250,000 clones, with roughly nine tenths as singletons. This rearrangement joins TRBV2 to TRBJ2-1, with a weak D call TRBD1 (5 bases). This clonotype originated in a man aged 60 to 69 with acute or convalescent COVID-19. The sample comprised peripheral blood. The CDR3 DNA sequence: TGTGCCAGCAGGGGGCCCCACAATGAGCAGTTCTTC. It yields the protein CASRGPHNEQFF. Using reference TRBV2 and TRBJ2-1 for the parts outside the CDR3, the full variable domain is EPEVTQTPSHQVTQMGQEVILRCVPISNHLYFYWYRQILGQKVEFLVSFYNNEISEKSEIFDDQFSVERPDGSNFTLKIRSTKLEDSAMYFCASRGPHNEQFFGPGTRLTVL.